Listed here are 21 T cell receptor beta chains from one sample, sequenced in a study of T cells in localized non-small cell lung cancer (dated by TCRdb to about 2020). Preparation of the library involved the immunoSEQ multiplex PCR assay. TCRdb obtained this table from immuneACCESS and retained in-frame rearrangements with V and J assigned. These tables miss some clones; where compared with another copy, unresolved V genes account for less than half of the shortfall, and the remainder is unexplained. The sample table contains some 16,000 clones; only one count was recorded for about 85% of them. Of the sample, about 25% is held by the ten largest clones. The sequences come from peripheral blood, collected before any cancer treatment. These receptors came from an older male donor with stage I lung adenocarcinoma.

V gene TRBV6-1 combines with J gene TRBJ1-1; D ambiguous. V lost 5 bases to trimming and J lost 1 base, with 11 bases between them. In germline, CDR1 is MNHNS, CDR2 SASEGT. The CDR3 consists of 14 residues. The CDR3 DNA is TGTGCCAGCAGTCCCGGGATTAGGAACACTGAAGCTTTCTTT. As protein: CASSPGIRNTEAFF.

This clone was recorded once. V is TRBV7-9 and J is TRBJ2-7; 7 bases align to TRBD1. The CDR3 spans 14 residues. Germline V gene sequence: CDR1 SEHNR, CDR2 FQNEAQ (reference sequence). Germline trimming cut 2 bases from V and 2 bases from J; bases unmatched to any gene: 3. The CDR3 loop reads CASSLSQGAYEQYF. The CDR3 coding sequence is TGTGCCAGCAGCTTAAGTCAGGGGGCCTACGAGCAGTACTTC.

The V and J genes are TRBV11-2 and TRBJ2-5; 8 bases match TRBD2. The V and J ends lost 4 bases and 5 bases, in that order; junction bases with no gene match: 9. The CDR3 sequence is 15 residues long. CDR1 SGHAT and CDR2 FQNNGV come from the germline V gene. CDR3 in DNA: TGTGCCAGCAGCTCTGCCGGACTAGCAAGCGAGACCCAGTACTTC. Protein product: CASSSAGLASETQYF.

The CDR3 is CASSERRARVQPQHF. As DNA, the CDR3 is TGTGCCAGCAGTGAAAGGCGAGCCCGGGTTCAGCCCCAGCATTTT. The rearrangement uses TRBV6-1 and TRBJ1-5; D gene unclear. Germline V gene sequence: CDR1 MNHNS, CDR2 SASEGT. The V end was cut by 2 bases, the J end by 6 bases, with 14 bases between. The CDR3 has 15 residues.

This CDR3 reads CAWSVRDTQYF. CDR3 DNA sequence: TGTGCCTGGAGTGTAAGAGATACGCAGTATTTT. This sequence joins TRBV30 and TRBJ2-3; no clear D. The germline CDR1 and CDR2 sequences are GTSNPN and SVGIG (reference sequence). Trimming left V 0 bases short and J 5 bases short, with 3 bases between. CDR3 length equals 11 residues.

This chain joins TRBV18 and TRBJ2-7, with 11 bases fitting TRBD1. Germline CDR1 reads KGHSH; CDR2 reads LQKENI. Unmatched junction bases numbered 5, after V lost 6 bases and J lost 4 bases. There are 14 residues in the CDR3. CDR3 in amino acids: CASSTDRGRYEQYF. For the CDR3, the DNA is TGTGCCAGCTCTACGGACAGGGGGCGGTACGAGCAGTACTTC.

J is TRBJ1-3 and V is TRBV6-5, with 11 bases lining up with TRBD1. Trimming removed 6 bases from V and 2 bases from J; junction bases left unmatched: 0. CDR1 is MNHEY, CDR2 SVGAGI, per germline. This CDR3 has 14 residues. CDR3 amino acids: CASRGQGAGNTIYF. The CDR3 DNA is TGTGCCAGCAGGGGACAGGGGGCTGGAAACACCATATATTTT.

This chain links TRBV7-9 with TRBJ2-1; D not certain. Trimming removed 2 bases at V and 10 bases at J, with 6 bases between. This CDR3 region has 11 residues. Per the germline V gene, CDR1 is SEHNR and CDR2 is FQNEAQ (reference sequence). The DNA for the CDR3 is TGTGCCAGCAGCTTAAACGGAGAGCAGTTCTTC. This codes for CASSLNGEQFF.

The chain combines TRBV7-9 with TRBJ2-7; the D is unclear. In germline, CDR1 is SEHNR, CDR2 FQNEAQ (reference sequence). V was pared by 0 bases and J by 4 bases, with 10 bases between. The CDR3 spans 14 residues. The CDR3 DNA reads as TGTGCCAGCAGCTTAGCCCTGGCCCCGTACGAGCAGTACTTC. Encoded protein: CASSLALAPYEQYF.

To note about this clone: One junction end disagrees with the germline gene, perhaps due to a read error. The rearrangement joins TRBV19 to TRBJ2-1; 11 nucleotides line up with TRBD2. The CDR3 has 15 amino acids. The germline V gene encodes CDR1 LNHDA and CDR2 SQIVND (reference sequence). The DNA for the CDR3 is TGTGCCAGTAGGATAGCGGGAGGGGAGTACAATGAGCAGTTCTTC. This translates into CASRIAGGEYNEQFF.

The table lists this clone with a few counts. This sample also contains other DNA sequences that code for the same CDR3. This chain uses TRBV4-1 with TRBJ1-1; no clear D. Per the germline V gene, CDR1 is MGHRA and CDR2 is YSYEKL. The germline V and J ends were trimmed by 2 bases and 0 bases, with 7 bases remaining between them. The CDR3 totals 14 residues. The CDR3: CASSQRRMNTEAFF. As DNA, the CDR3 is TGCGCCAGCAGCCAAAGACGTATGAACACTGAAGCTTTCTTT.

The CDR3 spells CASSLGARQPQHF. The DNA of the CDR3 is TGTGCCAGCAGCTTGGGGGCGAGGCAGCCCCAGCATTTT. The chain joins TRBV5-6 to TRBJ1-5; D is undetermined. The ends were cut back, 0 bases at V and 7 bases at J, with 8 bases in the middle. There are 13 residues in the CDR3. The V gene's germline CDR1 is SGHDT and CDR2 YYEEEE.

This clone came up once. This chain links TRBV12-5 with TRBJ2-5; D unresolved. The CDR3 consists of 12 residues. Trimming shortened V by 3 bases and J by 2 bases, and 4 bases separated the two germline ends. CDR1 and CDR2 from the germline V gene are LGHNT and FRNRAP. The CDR3 loop is CASGLEQETQYF. The CDR3 bases are TGTGCTAGTGGTTTAGAGCAAGAGACCCAGTACTTC.

This chain connects TRBV18 to TRBJ2-1; D is unclear. The CDR3 covers 16 residues. Germline loops: CDR1 KGHSH, CDR2 LQKENI. Trimming stripped 0 bases from V and 6 bases from J, with 15 bases between. In nucleotides, the CDR3 is TGTGCCAGCTCACCACCTTCTCAACGTCAGGCCAATGAGCAGTTCTTC. Its protein product is CASSPPSQRQANEQFF.

The chain employs TRBV29-1 and TRBJ2-5; a possible D gene is TRBD2 (6 bases). V was clipped by 2 bases and J by 5 bases, with 12 bases between them. There are 13 residues in the CDR3. Per germline, CDR1 SQVTM and CDR2 ANQGSEA. CDR3: CSVERQGGETQYF. CDR3 nucleotide sequence: TGCAGCGTTGAACGGCAGGGAGGCGAGACCCAGTACTTC.

The chain links TRBV7-2 to TRBJ2-5; D is unclear. Germline V gives CDR1 SGHTA, CDR2 FQGNSA. The V end lost 5 bases, the J end lost 4 bases, and 17 bases lay between the germline ends. The CDR3 totals 15 residues. CDR3 in DNA: TGTGCCAGCAGCCAGCAAGACCGGACGGGAGAGACCCAGTACTTC. Translation: CASSQQDRTGETQYF.

This clone is a singleton in its sample. V is TRBV20-1 and J is TRBJ2-4, with D perhaps TRBD1 (5 bases). Trimming shortened V by 3 bases and J by 11 bases, and 11 bases separated the two germline ends. The CDR3 extends over 11 amino acids. Germline CDR1 reads DFQATT; CDR2 reads SNEGSKA (reference sequence). The CDR3 coding sequence is TGCAGTGCTAGGGTCCAAGGGGTTCAGTACTTC. Translation: CSARVQGVQYF.

This chain connects TRBV6-4 to TRBJ2-1; 10 bases agree with TRBD2. CDR3 length: 16 amino acids. Germline-derived CDR1 and CDR2 are MRHNA and SNTAGT. J was trimmed by 5 bases and V by 9 bases; bases with no gene match: 13. CDR3 DNA: TGTGCCAGAGCAAAAGAAGGACTAGCGGTAGACAATGAGCAGTTCTTC. Protein: CARAKEGLAVDNEQFF.

The rearrangement uses TRBV10-3 and TRBJ2-2; possibly TRBD1 for D (5 bases). Trimming took off 6 bases at V and 2 bases at J, with 22 bases between the two ends. Germline V gene lookup returns CDR1 ENHRY and CDR2 SYGVKD. CDR3 size: 18 residues. The CDR3 DNA sequence: TGTGCCATCAGCCCTATCTTCCCGTGGCAGGGAAACACCGGGGAGCTGTTTTTT. Protein product: CAISPIFPWQGNTGELFF.

The chain carries TRBV5-6 and TRBJ2-6; D remains ambiguous. CDR1 and CDR2 (germline): SGHDT, YYEEEE. V dropped 1 base and J dropped 12 bases, with 17 bases sitting between them. The CDR3 is 15 amino acids. CDR3 protein: CASSLWASIPPVLTF. The CDR3 DNA is TGTGCCAGCAGCTTGTGGGCCTCGATTCCCCCCGTCCTGACTTTC.

The V and J genes are TRBV10-3 and TRBJ2-6; a weak D match, TRBD2 (5 bases). CDR3 length: 18 amino acids. V was trimmed by 11 bases and J by 0 bases, leaving 23 bases between them. Germline V gene sequence: CDR1 ENHRY, CDR2 SYGVKD. In DNA, the CDR3 is TGTGCCCACTCCGGCGGAGGTAGATCAAGCTCTGGGGCCAACGTCCTGACTTTC. Amino acid sequence: CAHSGGGRSSSGANVLTF.